The 12 T cell receptor beta chains below all came from one sample that was sequenced in a study of technical replicates of blood from a few donors. The table came from immunoSEQ multiplex PCR; TCRdb's copy has only in-frame clones and leaves some out. The table shows around 85,000 clones, with roughly 94% occurring only once. The sequenced sample was T cells isolated from PBMCs. The receptors derive from a human donor in good health.

The V call is TRBV29-1, the J call TRBJ2-5, with D tentatively TRBD2 (6 bases). V lost 6 bases and J 1 base, leaving 9 bases between the germline ends. The CDR3 totals 12 residues. Germline V gives CDR1 SQVTM, CDR2 ANQGSEA. CDR3: CSVGGIQETQYF. In DNA form, the CDR3 reads TGCAGCGTCGGAGGGATCCAAGAGACCCAGTACTTC.

In DNA, the CDR3 is TGCAGCGTGAACCGGGACAGCTATAACTATGGCTACACCTTC. Amino acid sequence: CSVNRDSYNYGYTF. The chain carries TRBV29-1 and TRBJ1-2; 7 bases match TRBD1. The CDR3 covers 14 residues. Germline assignment: CDR1 SQVTM and CDR2 ANQGSEA. V was pared by 6 bases and J by 1 base, with 8 bases of the junction left unmatched.

This clone showed up just once. The CDR3 region has the DNA TGCGCCAGCAGCCAATCCGGGACTAGCGGGTACAATGAGCAGTTCTTC. This gives the protein CASSQSGTSGYNEQFF. The chain links TRBV4-1 to TRBJ2-1, with 12 bases lining up with TRBD2. Germline V gene lookup returns CDR1 MGHRA and CDR2 YSYEKL. This CDR3 comprises 16 residues. V lost 2 bases and J lost 4; bases outside the gene matches: 3.

The chain links TRBV11-3 to TRBJ1-1, with D perhaps matching TRBD1 (6 bases). From germline, CDR1 is SGHNT and CDR2 YENEEA. This CDR3 is built from 13 residues. Trimming stripped 3 bases from V and 4 bases from J, with 9 bases between. The CDR3 here is CASSFDRSTEAFF. The DNA for the CDR3 is TGTGCCAGCAGCTTCGACAGGTCCACTGAAGCTTTCTTT.

This CDR3 is CSVGTSGSHTGELFF. The CDR3 coding sequence is TGCAGCGTTGGAACTAGCGGGAGTCACACCGGGGAGCTGTTTTTT. The chain recombines TRBV29-1 with TRBJ2-2, with TRBD2 matching over 11 bases. J gave up 3 bases and V 4 bases, and 4 bases lay outside the gene matches. In germline, CDR1 is SQVTM, CDR2 ANQGSEA. The CDR3 spans 15 residues.

A few counts support this clone. The chain couples TRBV30 to TRBJ1-1; D is unresolved. The V and J ends lost 2 bases and 4 bases respectively, with 11 bases between them. This CDR3 spans 13 amino acids. Germline V gives CDR1 GTSNPN, CDR2 SVGIG (reference sequence). The DNA of the CDR3 is TGTGCCTGGAGTACTGGCCGGGGCACTGAAGCTTTCTTT. Its translation: CAWSTGRGTEAFF.

The table lists this clone with a count of one. The gene calls are TRBV14 and TRBJ2-5, with TRBD1 matching 10 bases. The junction had 11 bases not matched to a gene; V was cut back by 0 bases and J by 7 bases. Germline-derived CDR1 and CDR2 are SGHDN and FVKESK. The CDR3 runs to 17 residues. CDR3 protein: CASSQDADRGPAVTQYF. CDR3 DNA: TGTGCCAGCAGCCAAGATGCAGACAGGGGGCCGGCGGTGACCCAGTACTTC.

The chain recombines TRBV5-1 with TRBJ1-2, with D perhaps TRBD1 (6 bases). Trimming took 0 bases from V and 4 from J, leaving 13 bases between them. CDR3 length: 15 amino acids. Germline CDR1 is SGHRS and CDR2 is YFSETQ. The CDR3 protein is CASSLDGGLGYGYTF. CDR3 DNA sequence: TGCGCCAGCAGCTTGGACGGGGGGCTGGGCTATGGCTACACCTTC.

This clone appeared a few times. The chain uses TRBV7-9 and TRBJ2-7, with TRBD1 as a possible D gene (5 bases). Trimming removed 6 bases from V and 5 bases from J, with 11 bases in between. The CDR3 spans 12 residues. Germline CDR1 SEHNR, CDR2 FQNEAQ (reference sequence). The CDR3 DNA reads as TGTGCCAGCAGGGCAGGGAACCACGAGCAGTACTTC. It is translated as CASRAGNHEQYF.

V is TRBV6-5 and J is TRBJ1-2, with 7 bases that match TRBD1. Germline V gene data show CDR1 as MNHEY and CDR2 as SVGAGI. V gave up 6 bases and J gave up 4 bases; unmatched junction bases: 2. The CDR3 sequence is 12 residues long. CDR3 in amino acids: CASSRDSYGYTF. CDR3 bases: TGTGCCAGCAGCCGGGACAGCTATGGCTACACCTTC.

The DNA of the CDR3 is TGTGCCAGCAGTCCCCGGGACAGGGATCACGAGCAGTACTTC. Its protein product is CASSPRDRDHEQYF. The gene calls are TRBV11-1 and TRBJ2-7; TRBD1 matches 9 bases. The germline CDR1 and CDR2 sequences are SGHAT and FQDESV (reference sequence). V was clipped by 6 bases and J by 5 bases; unmatched bases: 8. This CDR3 comprises 14 residues.

This chain links TRBV27 with TRBJ2-3; no definite D call. CDR3 length equals 14 residues. Trimming left V 1 base short and J 3 bases short, with 8 bases between. The germline V gene has CDR1 MNHEY and CDR2 SMNVEV (reference sequence). The CDR3 DNA follows: TGTGCCAGCAGTTTATTAGCCCGGACAGATACGCAGTATTTT. It encodes CASSLLARTDTQYF.